This T cell receptor (beta chain) originates from a study of multiple sclerosis patients with progressive multifocal leukoencephalopathy (dated 2019 in TCRdb). About the investigation overall: Peripheral T and B cells were examined in MS patients who developed PML (4 under natalizumab, 1 after alemtuzumab) and in treated patients who did not develop PML. A couple of patients on natalizumab who later developed PML were tracked over time from before therapy, through 6 and 12 months, up to PML onset. The study was designed to detect JC virus-specific or public T-cell expansions arising at the time of PML onset.

General conclusions and limits of the study: TRB clones above 0.5% frequency appeared only in PML patients, but expanded clones at PML onset were already present before and during natalizumab therapy. Because of the small, descriptive cohort, whether findings reflect JC virus infection or general immunocompromise remained unclear. Analysis was restricted to peripheral blood, although for natalizumab-associated PML, cerebrospinal fluid or brain lymphocytes might be more informative. Less diverse TRB repertoires in most PML patients were suggested by lower normalized Shannon entropy, whereas values near 1 were observed in the natalizumab-treated controls. When PML developed, neither common TRBV or TRBJ gene usage nor preferential TRBV-TRBJ pairings were detected.

The CDR3 holds 16 amino acids from the cysteine to the phenylalanine. Here the CDR3 DNA is all that survives: 48 bases in frame from base 1. Trimming removed 5 bases from V and 5 bases from J; the gene matches leave 6 bases unexplained. CDR1 SGHRS and CDR2 YFSETQ are derived from the germline V gene. In the case of this clone: What this receptor recognizes is not known. Qualities for individual bases were not recorded, and no much larger clone is one base off.

The time point label, read with the paper, signifies: time of PML onset. What the treatment or condition label conveys for this sample: on natalizumab therapy at sampling. Diagnosis of PML was based on clinical and MRI findings and confirmed by finding JC virus DNA in cerebrospinal fluid. In the natalizumab-treated patients, PML was found to develop after between roughly 15 and 56 months of natalizumab therapy. All listed patients had previously received interferon beta, and all PML patients were female. Blood samples at T3 were obtained at the time of PML onset. Ficoll-Hypaque density gradient centrifugation was used to isolate peripheral blood mononuclear cells. TRB CDR3 regions were amplified from genomic DNA with the immunoSEQ two-step multiplex PCR at survey-level depth. To estimate template counts and remove amplification bias, each PCR was spiked with synthetic inline TR CDR3 controls covering all V-J pairings. Reads were processed so that amplification and sequencing bias were reduced, and quantification was performed against synthetic TR CDR3 analogs. In the source study's methods: Raw data were processed in ImmunoSEQ Analyzer, with out-of-frame sequences and CDR3s containing stop codons removed, and genes were named according to IMGT nomenclature. Repertoire diversity was summarized as normalized Shannon entropy, defined as 1 minus Pielou's evenness. TRB sequences were treated as identical only when sharing V gene, J gene and CDR3. Public PML clonotypes were defined as CDR3s shared by two or more PML-onset samples but absent from earlier samples, from controls, and from public databases. CDR3 amino acid composition by position was analyzed with Skylign using the observed count method. TCRdb's version of the immuneACCESS table is confined to in-frame rearrangements and falls short of the full clone set. An unresolved V gene accounts for under half of the shortfall where checked; the remainder is of unknown origin. That table gives V, J and clone size, and the DNA gave D and trimming. This sample lists fewer than 40,000 clones; roughly 87% were detected once. The ten largest clones add up to 5.7% of the sample.

This material consisted of PBMCs, taken from a patient treated with natalizumab. Rearrangement joined TRBV5-1 to TRBJ2-5; a stretch of 16 junction bases matches TRBD2. The sequence was collected from a middle-aged woman with progressive multifocal leukoencephalopathy. DNA sequence: TGCGCCAGCAGTCCCGGGACTAGCGGGAGGGCCGAGACCCAGTACTTC. The encoded protein is CASSPGTSGRAETQYF.